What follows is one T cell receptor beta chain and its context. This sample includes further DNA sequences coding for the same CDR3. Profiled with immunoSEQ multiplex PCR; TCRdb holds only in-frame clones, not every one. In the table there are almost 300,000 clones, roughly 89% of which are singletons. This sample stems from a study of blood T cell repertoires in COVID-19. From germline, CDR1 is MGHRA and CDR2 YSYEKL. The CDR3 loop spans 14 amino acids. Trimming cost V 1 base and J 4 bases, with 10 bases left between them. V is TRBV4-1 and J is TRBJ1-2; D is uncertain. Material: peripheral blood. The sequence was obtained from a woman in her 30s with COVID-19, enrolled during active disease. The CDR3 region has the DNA TGCGCCAGCAGCCAAGCAGGAACCGTCTATGGCTACACCTTC. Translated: CASSQAGTVYGYTF.